Presented here are 15 T cell receptor beta chains from one specimen sequenced in a study of T cells after yellow fever vaccination. TCRdb fed the 5' RACE reads into MiXCR, producing one record per CDR3 protein. The sample has 510,000 or so distinct CDR3 sequences; about a fifth are singletons. This sample comprised PBMCs, obtained 15 days after the yellow fever booster vaccination. These receptors came from a man aged 25-40 years who received the YFV17D yellow fever vaccine.

The chain joins TRBV28 to TRBJ2-7; the D is unclear. The V and J ends lost 4 bases and 12 bases respectively, with 13 bases between them. CDR1 is MDHEN, CDR2 SYDVKM, per germline. This CDR3 is 11 amino acids long. CDR3 sequence: CASSSPTIGYF. CDR3 coding DNA: TGTGCCAGCAGTTCCCCTACCATCGGGTACTTC.

This chain joins TRBV25-1 and TRBJ2-7, with no clear D. CDR1 is MGHDK and CDR2 is SYGVNS in the germline V gene. The CDR3 sequence is 14 residues long. V lost 7 bases and J 5 bases, leaving 18 bases between the germline ends. This CDR3 is CASMRDLDDHEQYF. In DNA form, the CDR3 reads TGTGCCAGCATGCGAGACCTCGACGACCACGAGCAGTACTTC.

The V and J genes are TRBV10-3 and TRBJ2-5; D might be TRBD1 (6 bases). CDR1 and CDR2 from the germline V gene are ENHRY and SYGVKD. The CDR3 totals 13 residues. V gave up 6 bases and J gave up 5 bases, with 13 bases separating them. The CDR3 coding sequence is TGTGCCATCAGCTGGACAGAAAGTGAGACCCAGTACTTC. It yields the protein CAISWTESETQYF.

V gene TRBV19 combines with J gene TRBJ2-5; the match to TRBD1 covers 7 bases. Losses at the gene ends were 4 bases for V and 5 bases for J; bases not matched to a gene: 10. In germline, CDR1 is LNHDA, CDR2 SQIVND (reference sequence). The CDR3 loop spans 15 amino acids. CDR3 DNA: TGTGCCAGTAGTAGACGGGACAGTATCCCGGAGACCCAGTACTTC. The encoded protein is CASSRRDSIPETQYF.

V usage is TRBV20-1 and J usage is TRBJ1-1, with D perhaps TRBD1 (6 bases). Deletions cut 5 bases from V and 1 base from J, with 17 bases between. This CDR3 comprises 15 residues. Germline V gene sequence: CDR1 DFQATT, CDR2 SNEGSKA (reference sequence). CDR3 amino acids: CSARGPGRTNTEAFF. The CDR3 DNA reads as TGCAGTGCTCGGGGGCCGGGACGGACGAACACTGAAGCTTTCTTT.

This sequence joins TRBV28 and TRBJ1-2; tentative D call: TRBD1 (6 bases). The CDR3 consists of 14 residues. Germline V CDR1 and CDR2: MDHEN, SYDVKM. Trimming took off 6 bases at V and 7 bases at J, with 18 bases between the two ends. The CDR3 region is CASSLTGSRVGYTF. CDR3 nucleotides: TGTGCCAGCAGCCTGACAGGCTCGAGGGTTGGCTACACCTTC.

The chain combines TRBV20-1 with TRBJ2-3, with no clear D. The CDR3 totals 11 residues. Germline V CDR1 and CDR2: DFQATT, SNEGSKA (reference sequence). Trimming removed 6 bases at V and 5 bases at J, with 9 bases between. CDR3 DNA sequence: TGCAGTGCCCGAATCGGAGATACGCAGTATTTT. Translating gives CSARIGDTQYF.

This clonotype has more than one count but fewer than ten. V is TRBV6-5 and J is TRBJ1-3; 7 bases match TRBD1. The CDR3 has 16 amino acids. Trimming at V came to 2 bases and at J to 2 bases, leaving 6 bases not matched to a gene. Germline CDR1 and CDR2: MNHEY and SVGAGI. CDR3 DNA sequence: TGTGCCAGCAGTTACACTGGAGGGGGCACTGGAAACACCATATATTTT. Amino acid sequence: CASSYTGGGTGNTIYF.

The rearrangement links TRBV28 to TRBJ2-7; no firm D call. The CDR3 length is 13 residues. V gave up 6 bases and J gave up 1 base, with 10 bases separating them. Germline V gene lookup returns CDR1 MDHEN and CDR2 SYDVKM. CDR3 sequence (DNA): TGTGCCAGCAGGAATAGTATATCCTACGAGCAGTACTTC. As protein: CASRNSISYEQYF.

V usage is TRBV5-6 and J usage is TRBJ2-7; D perhaps matches TRBD2 (5 bases). The CDR3 sequence is 14 residues long. Deletions cut 5 bases from V and 0 bases from J, with 12 bases between. In germline, CDR1 is SGHDT, CDR2 YYEEEE. The CDR3 coding sequence is TGTGCCAGCAGTCGCGGACTGGGCTCCTACGAGCAGTACTTC. This translates into CASSRGLGSYEQYF.

V gene TRBV6-6 combines with J gene TRBJ2-5; D call uncertain. This CDR3 spans 13 amino acids. Germline V gene lookup returns CDR1 MNHNY and CDR2 SVGAGI (reference sequence). The V end lost 2 bases, the J end lost 5 bases, and 9 bases lay between the germline ends. This chain's CDR3 is CASSYGGDETQYF. The CDR3 nucleotides read TGTGCCAGCAGTTACGGTGGGGATGAGACCCAGTACTTC.

J is TRBJ2-3 and V is TRBV12-3 or TRBV12-4, with 7 nucleotides matching TRBD1. With V trimmed by 6 bases and J by 1 base, 10 bases remained unmatched. The CDR3 loop spans 16 amino acids. CDR3 residues: CASRPPRQGGTDTQYF. CDR3 sequence (DNA): TGTGCCAGCAGGCCTCCGAGACAGGGAGGCACAGATACGCAGTATTTT.

This clonotype has just a few counts. The chain carries TRBV5-6 and TRBJ1-4, with 9 positions matching TRBD1. This CDR3 has 16 amino acids. Germline V gene lookup returns CDR1 SGHDT and CDR2 YYEEEE. V was clipped by 4 bases and J by 2 bases; unmatched bases: 6. CDR3 sequence: CASSANRGRTNEKLFF. The DNA for the CDR3 is TGTGCCAGCAGCGCAAACAGGGGGCGCACTAATGAAAAACTGTTTTTT.

This clonotype has a count of ten or more. This sequence joins TRBV29-1 and TRBJ1-1, with a possible D match to TRBD1 (6 bases). V lost 4 bases, J lost 0 bases, and 12 bases lay in between. Germline CDR1 and CDR2: SQVTM and ANQGSEA. CDR3 length equals 14 residues. The CDR3 DNA follows: TGCAGCGTTGCTGGACAGTATATGAACACTGAAGCTTTCTTT. Encoded protein: CSVAGQYMNTEAFF.

This clonotype was seen a handful of times. The chain is built from TRBV6-5 and TRBJ2-1, with 9 bases identical to TRBD2. Trimming removed 2 bases from V and 6 bases from J; junction bases left unmatched: 14. Germline-derived CDR1 and CDR2 are MNHEY and SVGAGI. The length of the CDR3 is 18 residues. The DNA of the CDR3 is TGTGCCAGCAGTTACGCGTCGAGGCGCGGGAGGGCCTCCAATGAGCAGTTCTTC. Translating it yields CASSYASRRGRASNEQFF.